This TCR beta chain comes out of a study of blood T cells in healthy people across ages. Findings and caveats of the study: While age rose, TCR beta diversity per million T cells dropped in a roughly linear way. Compared with aged donors, long-lived donors showed fewer expanded clones, suggesting selection.

CDR1 is KGHSH, CDR2 LQKENI, per germline. The germline V and J ends were trimmed by 0 bases and 6 bases, with 16 bases remaining between them. The CDR3 runs 16 residues. This clonotype was seen at least ten times. Its antigen remains unidentified. Alongside a J-beta primer mix, a sample-barcoded 5' primer served in a second PCR lasting about 7 to 12 cycles. CDR3-containing paired-end reads numbering at least 2.5 million came from each sample. TCRdb used MiXCR to reprocess the 5' RACE reads, holding one entry per CDR3 protein. The sample has some 900,000 distinct CDR3 sequences; more than 25% are singletons. The study isolated at least 6 million PBMCs from each sample.

What was sequenced was blood. V gene TRBV18 combines with J gene TRBJ2-3; D may match TRBD1 or TRBD2 (5 bases each). The TCR sequence derives from an elderly woman in good health. The DNA for the CDR3 is TGTGCCAGCTCACCACCGCGCAGGGACGGGTTCGATACGCAGTATTTT. Protein product: CASSPPRRDGFDTQYF.